This T cell receptor (beta chain) emerged from a study of siplizumab effects on memory and regulatory T cells. V lost 3 bases, J lost 2 bases, and 18 bases lay in between. The CDR3 consists of 17 residues. Per germline, CDR1 MDHEN and CDR2 SYDVKM. Sequenced by immunoSEQ multiplex PCR; TCRdb stores in-frame clones only, minus some. There are 99,000 or so clones in the sample; just under 95% occur only once, and about 1.5% lies in the top ten. The V and J genes are TRBV28 and TRBJ2-3; D ambiguous. The sequencing input was non-Treg CD4+ T cells sorted from blood. This clonotype originated in a human donor in good health. The CDR3 nucleotides are TGTGCCAGCAGTTTCGGGCGGAGCCTCATTACCACAGATACGCAGTATTTT. Its protein is CASSFGRSLITTDTQYF.